Presented here are 29 T cell receptor beta chains from one specimen sequenced in a study of OX40 agonist ivuxolimab in advanced cancers. The library was made by the immunoSEQ multiplex PCR assay. As stored in TCRdb, this immuneACCESS dataset retains in-frame rearrangements with V and J assigned. A fraction of the clones does not appear; measured against another copy, unresolved V genes explain less than half of the discrepancy, and the remainder lacks a known reason. This sample has about 58,000 clones in its table, and about 87% of those were observed once. Approximately 3.8% of the sample lies in the top ten. This specimen was CD4+ or CD8+ T cells sorted from blood, taken in a trial of the OX40 agonist ivuxolimab. The receptors stem from an adult with an advanced solid tumor such as melanoma, head and neck, liver or kidney cancer.

This chain connects TRBV18 to TRBJ2-5; no reliable D call. The V gene's germline CDR1 is KGHSH and CDR2 LQKENI. The CDR3 runs 12 residues. Trimming cost V 5 bases and J 5 bases, with 9 bases left between them. The CDR3 is CASSSLGETQYF. In DNA form, the CDR3 reads TGTGCCAGCTCATCTTTAGGCGAGACCCAGTACTTC.

This clone was seen just once. The J gene is TRBJ2-1, the V gene TRBV7-8, with 10 positions matching TRBD2. The germline V gene encodes CDR1 SGHVS and CDR2 FQNEAQ. The CDR3 loop spans 14 amino acids. The V and J ends lost 11 bases and 8 bases, in that order; junction bases with no gene match: 12. CDR3 protein: CAAGGAGGPHEQFF. In DNA, the CDR3 is TGTGCCGCCGGAGGAGCGGGAGGGCCCCATGAGCAGTTCTTC.

The chain is built from TRBV5-4 and TRBJ1-2; D not resolved. Trimming took 4 bases from V and 3 from J, leaving 10 bases between them. Germline V gives CDR1 SGHNT, CDR2 YYREEE (reference sequence). This CDR3 region has 13 residues. The CDR3 is CASSGTADYGYTF. In DNA, the CDR3 is TGTGCCAGCAGCGGAACAGCTGACTATGGCTACACCTTC.

This chain uses TRBV5-1 with TRBJ2-5; D might be TRBD1 or TRBD2, each matching 5 bases. The germline V and J ends were trimmed by 4 bases and 4 bases, with 17 bases remaining between them. CDR3 length equals 15 residues. Germline CDR1 SGHRS, CDR2 YFSETQ. CDR3 region: CASSQELGVGETQYF. CDR3 sequence (DNA): TGCGCCAGCAGCCAGGAGTTGGGGGTGGGAGAGACCCAGTACTTC.

The rearrangement uses TRBV7-9 and TRBJ2-7; D could derive from TRBD1 or TRBD2 (5 bases each). Germline V gene lookup returns CDR1 SEHNR and CDR2 FQNEAQ (reference sequence). The CDR3 contains 14 residues. Between the trimmed V and J ends, which lost 4 bases and 0 bases, there was a span of 10 bases. In nucleotides, the CDR3 is TGTGCCAGCAGCTCCTCAGGGAGCTCCTACGAGCAGTACTTC. Encoded protein: CASSSSGSSYEQYF.

V gene TRBV6-4 combines with J gene TRBJ2-1; TRBD1 matches at 10 bases. The CDR3 has 15 amino acids. Germline assignment: CDR1 MRHNA and CDR2 SNTAGT. The V gene end was trimmed by 7 bases and the J gene end by 8 bases; junction bases not matched to a gene: 11. DNA of the CDR3: TGTGCCAGCAACGACAGGGGGCCGCCTATAGATGAGCAGTTCTTC. Protein product: CASNDRGPPIDEQFF.

This chain uses TRBV7-2 with TRBJ2-7; 7 positions match TRBD1. The CDR3 length is 13 residues. The germline V gene has CDR1 SGHTA and CDR2 FQGNSA. J was trimmed by 3 bases and V by 5 bases; bases with no gene match: 4. The CDR3 DNA reads TGTGCCAGCAGCAGGACAGGCGACTACGAGCAGTACTTC. It translates to CASSRTGDYEQYF.

The V and J genes are TRBV7-9 and TRBJ1-1, with 9 bases lining up with TRBD1. Germline CDR1 and CDR2: SEHNR and FQNEAQ (reference sequence). The junction had 2 bases not matched to a gene; V was cut back by 1 base and J by 2 bases. The CDR3 consists of 15 residues. CDR3 DNA: TGTGCCAGCAGCTTAGGGGACAGGGTTAACACTGAAGCTTTCTTT. Its translation: CASSLGDRVNTEAFF. The full variable domain, its missing parts supplied by reference TRBV7-9 and TRBJ1-1, is DTGVSQNPRHKITKRGQNVTFRCDPISEHNRLYWYRQTLGQGPEFLTYFQNEAQLEKSRLLSDRFSAERPKGSFSTLEIQRTEQGDSAMYLCASSLGDRVNTEAFFGQGTRLTVV.

V and J are TRBV7-2 and TRBJ1-2; D might be TRBD1 (5 bases). Trimming stripped 4 bases from V and 2 bases from J, with 11 bases between. CDR1 and CDR2 from the germline V gene are SGHTA and FQGNSA. There are 14 residues in the CDR3. CDR3 protein: CASSSGRLNYGYTF. CDR3 in DNA: TGTGCCAGCAGCTCGGGACGGCTAAACTATGGCTACACCTTC.

The gene calls are TRBV28 and TRBJ1-2; 8 bases align to TRBD1. The CDR3 sequence is 14 residues long. The germline V gene has CDR1 MDHEN and CDR2 SYDVKM. The V gene end was trimmed by 4 bases and the J gene end by 4 bases; junction bases not matched to a gene: 5. The CDR3 DNA is TGTGCCAGCAGTTCTCCAGGGGGCGGCTATGGCTACACCTTC. Its translation: CASSSPGGGYGYTF.

The rearrangement links TRBV7-6 to TRBJ1-5, with unresolved D. The CDR3 sequence is 13 residues long. Germline CDR1 and CDR2: SGHVS and FNYEAQ. The germline V and J ends were trimmed by 1 base and 5 bases, with 6 bases remaining between them. The CDR3 coding sequence is TGTGCCAGCAGCTTAGGAAGCTATCAGCCCCAGCATTTT. It encodes CASSLGSYQPQHF. Filled out from reference TRBV7-6 and TRBJ1-5, the complete variable domain reads GAGVSQSPRYKVTKRGQDVALRCDPISGHVSLYWYRQALGQGPEFLTYFNYEAQQDKSGLPNDRFSAERPEGSISTLTIQRTEQRDSAMYRCASSLGSYQPQHFGDGTRLSIL.

The V and J genes are TRBV7-3 and TRBJ2-1; 10 positions match TRBD2. Unmatched junction bases numbered 2, after V lost 3 bases and J lost 6 bases. Germline assignment: CDR1 SGHTA and CDR2 FQGTGA. The CDR3 is 14 residues long. The CDR3 nucleotides read TGTGCCAGCAGCTTCGCTAGCGGGAGCAATGAGCAGTTCTTC. It yields the protein CASSFASGSNEQFF.

The chain carries TRBV6-5 and TRBJ2-5; no clear D gene. CDR3 length equals 11 residues. Germline V gene data show CDR1 as MNHEY and CDR2 as SVGAGI. With 6 bases removed from V and 5 bases from J, the gap between germline ends came to 7 bases. DNA for the CDR3: TGTGCCAGCAGCCAGAGGGAGACCCAGTACTTC. Its protein is CASSQRETQYF.

V gene TRBV7-9 combines with J gene TRBJ2-5; no clear D. V was trimmed by 1 base and J by 1 base, leaving 4 bases between them. CDR1 is SEHNR, CDR2 FQNEAQ, per germline (reference sequence). The CDR3 has 13 amino acids. In DNA, the CDR3 is TGTGCCAGCAGCTTAGGGCTCCAAGAGACCCAGTACTTC. It codes for CASSLGLQETQYF.

Only one count was recorded for this clone. This chain uses TRBV30 with TRBJ1-3; tentative D call: TRBD1 (6 bases). This CDR3 contains 17 residues. CDR1 and CDR2 from the germline V gene are GTSNPN and SVGIG (reference sequence). Trimming shortened V by 3 bases and J by 0 bases, and 18 bases separated the two germline ends. This CDR3 reads CAWRPFGTLSSGNTIYF. In DNA, the CDR3 is TGTGCCTGGAGGCCGTTCGGGACACTGAGCTCTGGAAACACCATATATTTT.

The J gene is TRBJ1-5, the V gene TRBV29-1; TRBD1 aligns across 10 bases. Unmatched junction bases numbered 7, after V lost 6 bases and J lost 2 bases. The CDR3 is made up of 15 amino acids. Germline CDR1 reads SQVTM; CDR2 reads ANQGSEA. Here the CDR3 reads CSVATGTGGNQPQHF. CDR3 sequence (DNA): TGCAGCGTCGCCACCGGGACAGGGGGCAATCAGCCCCAGCATTTT. Drawing the rest from reference TRBV29-1 and TRBJ1-5, the complete variable domain is SAVISQKPSRDICQRGTSLTIQCQVDSQVTMMFWYRQQPGQSLTLIATANQGSEATYESGFVIDKFPISRPNLTFSTLTVSNMSPEDSSIYLCSVATGTGGNQPQHFGDGTRLSIL.

This clone was seen a handful of times. The V gene is TRBV11-2, the J gene TRBJ2-1; D may be TRBD1 (7 bases). Looked up from germline, CDR1 is SGHAT and CDR2 is FQNNGV. Deletions cut 4 bases from V and 8 bases from J, with 18 bases between. The CDR3 length is 15 residues. The CDR3 here is CASSWTGDRADEQFF. CDR3 bases: TGTGCCAGCAGCTGGACGGGGGACAGAGCCGATGAGCAGTTCTTC.

The V and J genes are TRBV7-9 and TRBJ2-5; TRBD2 aligns across 8 bases. CDR3 length equals 15 residues. V lost 3 bases to trimming and J lost 4 bases; unmatched junction nucleotides: 7. Germline CDR1 and CDR2: SEHNR and FQNEAQ (reference sequence). This CDR3 reads CASSFFAGGGETQYF. DNA for the CDR3: TGTGCCAGCAGCTTTTTCGCGGGAGGAGGAGAGACCCAGTACTTC.

The V and J genes are TRBV19 and TRBJ1-5; 7 positions agree with TRBD1. Trimming took 6 bases from V and 0 from J; bases not matched to a gene: 5. The CDR3 length is 15 residues. The germline V gene has CDR1 LNHDA and CDR2 SQIVND (reference sequence). In DNA, the CDR3 is TGTGCCAGTAGCGACAGGGCCCTTAGCAATCAGCCCCAGCATTTT. It is translated as CASSDRALSNQPQHF.

This chain joins TRBV9 and TRBJ1-3; 8 nucleotides line up with TRBD1. This CDR3 has 17 residues. Looked up from germline, CDR1 is SGDLS and CDR2 is YYNGEE. Trimming cost V 4 bases and J 4 bases; bases outside gene matches: 13. CDR3 in amino acids: CASSSKTLGQDGNTIYF. The CDR3 DNA follows: TGTGCCAGCAGCTCTAAAACTCTGGGACAGGACGGAAACACCATATATTTT.

The rearrangement joins TRBV5-1 to TRBJ2-1, with 8 nucleotides matching TRBD2. The CDR3 has 17 amino acids. Germline-derived CDR1 and CDR2 are SGHRS and YFSETQ. With 4 bases clipped from V and 0 bases from J, the junction kept 9 bases outside the gene matches. Written as DNA, the CDR3 is TGCGCCAGCAGCCCGAGGGGGGCGGGAGGCTCCTACAATGAGCAGTTCTTC. Translating gives CASSPRGAGGSYNEQFF.

The rearrangement links TRBV30 to TRBJ1-3; D possibly corresponds to TRBD1 (5 bases). The CDR3 consists of 13 residues. CDR1 and CDR2 (germline): GTSNPN, SVGIG (reference sequence). V was pared by 5 bases and J by 3 bases, with 11 bases between. The CDR3 loop is CAWAADSGNTIYF. Here the CDR3 DNA reads TGTGCCTGGGCTGCTGACAGTGGAAACACCATATATTTT.

The rearrangement uses TRBV30 and TRBJ1-5, with D hard to call. With 0 bases removed from V and 4 bases from J, the gap between germline ends came to 16 bases. Germline V gene data show CDR1 as GTSNPN and CDR2 as SVGIG (reference sequence). The CDR3 has 16 residues. CDR3 residues: CAWSVRRSIPNQPQHF. CDR3 coding DNA: TGTGCCTGGAGTGTACGGCGGAGCATCCCAAATCAGCCCCAGCATTTT.

This rearrangement joins TRBV2 to TRBJ2-6, with 8 positions matching TRBD1. From germline, CDR1 is SNHLY and CDR2 FYNNEI. There are 16 residues in the CDR3. J lost 1 base, V lost 2 bases, and 1 base had no gene match. As DNA, the CDR3 is TGTGCCAGCAGTGAACAGGGGGCTTCTGGGGCCAACGTCCTGACTTTC. The encoded protein is CASSEQGASGANVLTF.

V and J are TRBV6-5 and TRBJ1-1; no clear D gene. The germline CDR1 and CDR2 sequences are MNHEY and SVGAGI. Trimming removed 5 bases from V and 3 bases from J, with 4 bases in between. The CDR3 covers 11 residues. CDR3 bases: TGTGCCAGCAGTACCCACACTGAAGCTTTCTTT. Translation: CASSTHTEAFF.

This chain connects TRBV10-3 to TRBJ2-2, with D maybe TRBD2 (6 bases). Germline lookup yields CDR1 ENHRY and CDR2 SYGVKD. With 0 bases removed from V and 8 bases from J, the gap between germline ends came to 10 bases. The CDR3 sequence is 14 residues long. The CDR3 bases are TGTGCCATCAGTGAGTCAACGGGAGTAGGGGAGCTGTTTTTT. Its translation is CAISESTGVGELFF.

The chain uses TRBV27 and TRBJ1-5, with D perhaps matching TRBD1 (5 bases). CDR1 is MNHEY and CDR2 is SMNVEV in the germline V gene (reference sequence). The CDR3 is 14 residues long. The V end was cut by 3 bases, the J end by 7 bases, with 13 bases between. The CDR3 spells CASSFLGLGQPQHF. In DNA form, the CDR3 reads TGTGCCAGCAGTTTTTTGGGGCTGGGGCAGCCCCAGCATTTT.

The chain recombines TRBV28 with TRBJ1-1, with unresolved D. CDR1 and CDR2 from the germline V gene are MDHEN and SYDVKM. The CDR3 extends over 13 amino acids. V was clipped by 4 bases and J by 6 bases, with 12 bases between them. CDR3 in amino acids: CASSSMQKSEAFF. For the CDR3, the DNA is TGTGCCAGCAGTTCAATGCAGAAGTCTGAAGCTTTCTTT.

This rearrangement joins TRBV28 to TRBJ2-7, with 8 positions matching TRBD2. The CDR3 contains 13 residues. From germline, CDR1 is MDHEN and CDR2 SYDVKM. The ends lost 7 bases at V and 1 base at J; junction bases unmatched: 3. The CDR3 DNA reads as TGTGCCAGCAATGGCGGGAGGTCCTACGAGCAGTACTTC. Translation gives CASNGGRSYEQYF.